These 22 T cell receptor beta chains were all obtained from the same sample, sequenced in a study of CD8 T cells in Susac syndrome. An amount of RNA that ranged from roughly 0.45 to 1 ug was reverse transcribed with random hexamers. Using its own MiXCR run on the immunoSEQ multiplex PCR reads, TCRdb lists one record per CDR3 protein. Here the sample spans approximately 210,000 distinct CDR3 sequences, around 93% being singletons. Input material: CD4+ T cells from PBMCs. All receptors come from a human donor with Susac syndrome.

This sequence joins TRBV7-2 and TRBJ1-4; D uncertain. The CDR3 extends over 15 amino acids. Trimming took 2 bases from V and 0 from J, leaving 7 bases between them. The germline V gene has CDR1 SGHTA and CDR2 FQGNSA. DNA of the CDR3: TGTGCCAGCAGCTTAATCGAAGCAACTAATGAAAAACTGTTTTTT. It translates to CASSLIEATNEKLFF.

The genes are TRBV7-2 and TRBJ2-3; TRBD1 matches 10 bases. Germline V gives CDR1 SGHTA, CDR2 FQGNSA. CDR3 length equals 15 residues. Trimming cost V 4 bases and J 3 bases; bases outside gene matches: 4. DNA for the CDR3: TGTGCCAGCAGCTCCCGGACAGGGGGGACAGATACGCAGTATTTT. It translates to CASSSRTGGTDTQYF.

The chain carries TRBV29-1 and TRBJ1-1, with unresolved D. Trimming stripped 7 bases from V and 0 bases from J, with 15 bases between. This CDR3 has 14 amino acids. Germline lookup yields CDR1 SQVTM and CDR2 ANQGSEA. The CDR3 loop is CSANIPPMNTEAFF. DNA for the CDR3: TGCAGCGCAAACATTCCCCCCATGAACACTGAAGCTTTCTTT.

The genes are TRBV29-1 and TRBJ2-2; TRBD1 agrees at 8 bases. Trimming removed 4 bases from V and 3 bases from J; junction bases left unmatched: 4. The CDR3 sequence is 14 residues long. Germline V lookup: CDR1 SQVTM, CDR2 ANQGSEA. This CDR3 reads CSVGRGLDTGELFF. The CDR3 DNA reads TGCAGCGTTGGCAGGGGGCTCGACACCGGGGAGCTGTTTTTT.

The chain recombines TRBV29-1 with TRBJ1-1, with 7 bases lining up with TRBD1. This CDR3 comprises 14 residues. Germline CDR1 is SQVTM and CDR2 is ANQGSEA. The V segment lost 6 bases and the J segment 4 bases; nucleotides outside the gene matches: 11. In nucleotides, the CDR3 is TGCAGCGTCACCCAGGGGGAGGTCGGCACTGAAGCTTTCTTT. Its translation: CSVTQGEVGTEAFF.

The CDR3 DNA reads TGTGCCAGCAGCTTAAGCGGGGGGGTCTACGAGCAGTACTTC. It encodes CASSLSGGVYEQYF. The genes are TRBV7-2 and TRBJ2-7; 10 bases line up with TRBD2. Trimming took 2 bases from V and 3 from J; bases not matched to a gene: 1. This CDR3 spans 14 amino acids. CDR1 SGHTA and CDR2 FQGNSA come from the germline V gene.

The genes are TRBV9 and TRBJ1-1; weak D call: TRBD1 (5 bases). Germline CDR1 reads SGDLS; CDR2 reads YYNGEE. The V gene lost 8 bases and the J gene lost 3 bases, with 11 bases spanning the gap. The CDR3 has 12 amino acids. In DNA, the CDR3 is TGTGCCAGTTCCAGGGACCACACTGAAGCTTTCTTT. This sequence encodes CASSRDHTEAFF.

This sequence joins TRBV11-2 and TRBJ2-3; 7 nucleotides agree with TRBD1. J gave up 4 bases and V 5 bases, and 6 bases lay outside the gene matches. The V gene's germline CDR1 is SGHAT and CDR2 FQNNGV. The CDR3 loop spans 14 amino acids. This chain's CDR3 is CASSPPTGPDTQYF. CDR3 DNA: TGTGCCAGCAGCCCCCCGACAGGGCCAGATACGCAGTATTTT.

This clonotype was seen a single time. J is TRBJ2-1 and V is TRBV7-3; 7 nucleotides match TRBD1. The V and J ends lost 4 bases and 5 bases, in that order; junction bases with no gene match: 2. The CDR3 length is 13 residues. In germline, CDR1 is SGHTA, CDR2 FQGTGA. The CDR3 is CASSYGTDNEQFF. The CDR3 DNA sequence: TGTGCCAGCAGCTACGGGACAGACAATGAGCAGTTCTTC. The whole variable domain, filled in from reference TRBV7-3 and TRBJ2-1, reads GAGVSQTPSNKVTEKGKYVELRCDPISGHTALYWYRQSLGQGPEFLIYFQGTGAADDSGLPNDRFFAVRPEGSVSTLKIQRTERGDSAVYLCASSYGTDNEQFFGPGTRLTVL.

The CDR3, as DNA: TGCAGTGCTATGGACAGACCAGATACGCAGTATTTT. Its protein product is CSAMDRPDTQYF. The chain combines TRBV20-1 with TRBJ2-3, with D maybe TRBD1 (6 bases). The germline gives CDR1 DFQATT, CDR2 SNEGSKA (reference sequence). The CDR3 length is 12 residues. With 4 bases removed from V and 4 bases from J, the gap between germline ends came to 9 bases.

The J gene is TRBJ2-2, the V gene TRBV4-1; TRBD2 might be the D (6 bases). The ends were cut back, 4 bases at V and 4 bases at J, with 13 bases in the middle. Germline lookup yields CDR1 MGHRA and CDR2 YSYEKL. The CDR3 is 15 residues long. The CDR3 reads CASSPPGGSTGELFF. The CDR3 nucleotides read TGCGCCAGCAGCCCCCCTGGGGGGAGCACCGGGGAGCTGTTTTTT.

V and J are TRBV6-5 and TRBJ1-2, with 7 bases matching TRBD1. V shed 5 bases, J shed 6 bases, and the junction held 12 bases outside the gene matches. The CDR3 spans 15 residues. The V gene's germline CDR1 is MNHEY and CDR2 SVGAGI. CDR3 DNA: TGTGCCAGCAGTGTCCGGGACAGAGCCCACCATGGCTACACCTTC. Encoded protein: CASSVRDRAHHGYTF.

In DNA, the CDR3 is TGCGCCAGCAGCCGTTCTACAGGGGACTATGGCTACACCTTC. Translated, it gives CASSRSTGDYGYTF. This chain connects TRBV5-1 to TRBJ1-2; 7 bases match TRBD1. The CDR3 runs to 14 residues. Germline CDR1 SGHRS, CDR2 YFSETQ. The V segment lost 4 bases and the J segment 3 bases; nucleotides outside the gene matches: 6.

This sequence joins TRBV4-3 and TRBJ2-1; weak D call: TRBD2 (6 bases). V was shortened by 1 base and J by 2 bases, with 9 bases between the two germline ends. Germline V lookup: CDR1 LGHNA, CDR2 YSLEER. This CDR3 comprises 15 residues. CDR3 DNA: TGCGCCAGCAGCCAAGGGCGACTAGCCTACAATGAGCAGTTCTTC. Translation gives CASSQGRLAYNEQFF.

The rearrangement links TRBV2 to TRBJ2-2; tentative D call: TRBD1 (5 bases). The CDR3 spans 14 residues. The germline V gene has CDR1 SNHLY and CDR2 FYNNEI. Trimming shortened V by 8 bases and J by 0 bases, and 10 bases separated the two germline ends. The CDR3 nucleotides read TGTGCCAGCGGGGCACAGACGAACACCGGGGAGCTGTTTTTT. Amino acid sequence: CASGAQTNTGELFF.

This clonotype was found a few times. The gene calls are TRBV11-2 and TRBJ2-2; possibly TRBD1 for D (5 bases). Between the trimmed V and J ends, which lost 3 bases and 7 bases, there was a span of 9 bases. Looked up from germline, CDR1 is SGHAT and CDR2 is FQNNGV. This CDR3 contains 13 residues. The CDR3 region has the DNA TGTGCCAGCAGCTTGATCAGGGACGGGGAGCTGTTTTTT. Translated: CASSLIRDGELFF.

This clonotype has a single count. The V and J genes are TRBV7-8 and TRBJ1-1, with D unresolved. Trimming removed 2 bases at V and 0 bases at J, with 13 bases between. Germline V lookup: CDR1 SGHVS, CDR2 FQNEAQ. This CDR3 region has 16 residues. The CDR3 loop reads CASSLREVGLNTEAFF. The DNA of the CDR3 is TGTGCCAGCAGCTTACGGGAGGTCGGTTTGAACACTGAAGCTTTCTTT.

This clonotype occurred a few times. The CDR3 loop is CASSLDRQETQYF. The CDR3 DNA sequence: TGTGCCAGCAGCTTAGACAGGCAAGAGACCCAGTACTTC. The rearrangement links TRBV7-2 to TRBJ2-5, with a weak D call TRBD1 (5 bases). In germline, CDR1 is SGHTA, CDR2 FQGNSA. CDR3 length: 13 amino acids. With 1 base removed from V and 2 bases from J, the gap between germline ends came to 5 bases.

The chain joins TRBV3-1 to TRBJ2-1; D might be TRBD1 or TRBD2, each matching 5 bases. This CDR3 has 15 residues. CDR1 and CDR2 from the germline V gene are LGHDT and YNNKEL (reference sequence). V was pared by 6 bases and J by 6 bases, with 18 bases between. The CDR3 is CASRSEGLGRNEQFF. For the CDR3, the DNA is TGTGCCAGCAGATCTGAGGGGCTGGGTCGCAATGAGCAGTTCTTC.

The CDR3 region is CASSPGYEQYF. The CDR3 DNA reads TGTGCCAGCTCACCCGGATACGAGCAGTACTTC. V and J are TRBV18 and TRBJ2-7; no clear D gene. The CDR3 loop spans 11 amino acids. Per germline, CDR1 KGHSH and CDR2 LQKENI. The V gene lost 3 bases and the J gene lost 4 bases, with 4 bases spanning the gap.

DNA of the CDR3: TGTGCCAGCTCAACGAAAGGACTAGCGGCCCCAGAGCAGTTCTTC. This encodes CASSTKGLAAPEQFF. The V and J genes are TRBV18 and TRBJ2-1, with TRBD2 matching 10 bases. This CDR3 contains 15 residues. J lost 10 bases, V lost 5 bases, and 11 bases had no gene match. The germline V gene encodes CDR1 KGHSH and CDR2 LQKENI.

This chain uses TRBV29-1 with TRBJ1-6; D might be TRBD1 (6 bases). This CDR3 spans 13 amino acids. The V end lost 6 bases, the J end lost 7 bases, and 13 bases lay between the germline ends. The germline V gene has CDR1 SQVTM and CDR2 ANQGSEA. The CDR3 region is CSVLQGLNSPLHF. CDR3 DNA: TGCAGCGTCCTACAGGGCCTGAATTCACCCCTCCACTTT.